This T cell receptor beta chain stems from a study of CD8 T cells in Susac syndrome. Germline V gives CDR1 KGHDR, CDR2 SFDVKD. The CDR3 runs 13 residues. The germline V and J ends were trimmed by 4 bases and 5 bases, with 9 bases remaining between them. RNA in amounts of about 0.5 to 1 ug was reverse transcribed with random hexamers. An immunoSEQ multiplex PCR amplified TCR beta CDR3 over 54 Vbeta and 13 Jbeta. TCRdb redid the calling of the immunoSEQ multiplex PCR reads with MiXCR, one entry per CDR3 protein. This sample yields 400,000 to 550,000 distinct CDR3 sequences, of which roughly 85% are seen a single time; more than 0.09% belongs to the top ten.

V and J are TRBV24-1 and TRBJ2-3; D possibly uses TRBD1 or TRBD2 (5 bases each). The receptor comes from a human donor with multiple sclerosis. The sequenced material came from CD8+ T cells from PBMCs. CDR3 sequence (DNA): TGTGCCACCAGTGACGGGGCTGGAGATACGCAGTATTTT. It is translated as CATSDGAGDTQYF.